The 26 T cell receptor beta chains in this list originate from one sample, sequenced in a study of response to subunit inactivated influenza vaccine. TCRdb reanalysed the RT-PCR reads using MiXCR and keeps one entry per CDR3 protein. The sample has under 500,000 distinct CDR3 sequences, roughly 9.8% seen once; the top ten hold over 9.5%. The material sequenced was PBMCs from blood, taken 45 days after vaccination. These receptors originate from a man aged 45-60 years who received an inactivated influenza vaccine.

The sample holds many counts of this clonotype. The chain links TRBV7-2 to TRBJ2-3, with 14 positions matching TRBD2. Germline V gene sequence: CDR1 SGHTA, CDR2 FQGNSA. The CDR3 covers 16 residues. The V gene end was trimmed by 4 bases and the J gene end by 4 bases; junction bases not matched to a gene: 4. The CDR3 sequence is CASSSPGLAGADTQYF. CDR3 bases: TGTGCCAGCAGCTCCCCGGGACTAGCGGGAGCAGATACGCAGTATTTT.

The V gene is TRBV7-2, the J gene TRBJ2-7; TRBD2 might be the D (6 bases). CDR1 is SGHTA, CDR2 FQGNSA, per germline. The CDR3 totals 14 residues. The ends were cut back, 1 base at V and 4 bases at J, with 11 bases in the middle. The DNA of the CDR3 is TGTGCCAGCAGCTTAGTGGTGACTAGATACGAGCAGTACTTC. Its protein product is CASSLVVTRYEQYF.

This clonotype was seen repeatedly, ten times or more. V and J are TRBV7-2 and TRBJ2-5, with 11 bases fitting TRBD1. Germline CDR1 and CDR2: SGHTA and FQGNSA. The CDR3 spans 19 residues. V shed 1 base and J 8 bases; nucleotides not matched to a gene: 18. Here the CDR3 DNA reads TGTGCCAGCAGCTTAGTAGGGGGTTTTTTGGGACAGGGGGTTGGAACCCAGTACTTC. Its protein product is CASSLVGGFLGQGVGTQYF.

The V and J genes are TRBV20-1 and TRBJ2-4; unclear D gene. Germline V gives CDR1 DFQATT, CDR2 SNEGSKA (reference sequence). V was pared by 5 bases and J by 0 bases, with 11 bases between. CDR3 length: 14 amino acids. CDR3 in amino acids: CSALSRSAKNIQYF. The CDR3 DNA sequence: TGCAGTGCTCTCTCTAGATCAGCCAAAAACATTCAGTACTTC.

This clonotype was observed many times. The CDR3 protein is CSVEAMPETQYF. DNA of the CDR3: TGCAGCGTTGAGGCTATGCCAGAGACCCAGTACTTC. The chain links TRBV29-1 to TRBJ2-5; D gene ambiguous. From germline, CDR1 is SQVTM and CDR2 ANQGSEA. V dropped 3 bases and J dropped 4 bases, with 9 bases sitting between them. This CDR3 is built from 12 residues.

In its sample, this clonotype was seen many times. The chain employs TRBV12-3 or TRBV12-4 and TRBJ2-7; 7 nucleotides match TRBD1. The trim removed 4 bases at V and 4 bases at J, leaving 4 bases unmatched. The CDR3 is 13 residues long. The CDR3 sequence is CASSSTRGYEQYF. The DNA for the CDR3 is TGTGCCAGCAGTTCCACCAGGGGGTACGAGCAGTACTTC.

The sample holds a few counts of this clonotype. The CDR3 DNA follows: TGCGCCAGCAGCTTGGCCAGGGCTCAAGAGACCCAGTACTTC. Translation gives CASSLARAQETQYF. The chain combines TRBV5-1 with TRBJ2-5, with a possible D match to TRBD1 (5 bases). Trimming cost V 0 bases and J 2 bases, with 8 bases left between them. The CDR3 is made up of 14 amino acids. CDR1 SGHRS and CDR2 YFSETQ come from the germline V gene. The entire variable domain, with the rest obtained from reference TRBV5-1 and TRBJ2-5, is as follows: KAGVTQTPRYLIKTRGQQVTLSCSPISGHRSVSWYQQTPGQGLQFLFEYFSETQRNKGNFPGRFSGRQFSNSRSEMNVSTLELGDSALYLCASSLARAQETQYFGPGTRLLVL.

This sequence joins TRBV7-9 and TRBJ2-1; D perhaps matches TRBD1 (5 bases). The V end lost 6 bases, the J end lost 1 base, and 13 bases lay between the germline ends. The germline CDR1 and CDR2 sequences are SEHNR and FQNEAQ (reference sequence). CDR3 length: 15 amino acids. CDR3 residues: CASRLGRNSYNEQFF. As DNA, the CDR3 is TGTGCCAGCAGATTGGGGCGGAATTCCTACAATGAGCAGTTCTTC.

This chain joins TRBV6-2 or TRBV6-3 and TRBJ2-6; D is undetermined. The V gene's germline CDR1 is MNHEY and CDR2 SVGEGT. The V gene lost 0 bases and the J gene lost 0 bases, with 9 bases spanning the gap. This CDR3 comprises 17 residues. The CDR3 loop is CASSYSNTFSGANVLTF. The DNA for the CDR3 is TGTGCCAGCAGTTACTCGAACACCTTCTCTGGGGCCAACGTCCTGACTTTC.

There are a few counts of this clonotype. This chain uses TRBV9 with TRBJ2-5; perhaps TRBD1 as D (6 bases). The germline V gene encodes CDR1 SGDLS and CDR2 YYNGEE. The CDR3 loop spans 13 amino acids. Deletions cut 0 bases from V and 4 bases from J, with 7 bases between. As DNA, the CDR3 is TGTGCCAGCAGCGTAGAAGGGGGAGAGACCCAGTACTTC. It codes for CASSVEGGETQYF.

The rearrangement links TRBV15 to TRBJ1-5; 9 bases match TRBD1. The junction had 5 bases not matched to a gene; V was cut back by 1 base and J by 4 bases. Germline-derived CDR1 and CDR2 are LNHNV and YYDKDF (reference sequence). The CDR3 totals 16 residues. CDR3 sequence (DNA): TGTGCCACCAGCAGAGTTCAGGGACAGGGTAATCAGCCCCAGCATTTT. Its translation is CATSRVQGQGNQPQHF.

The chain couples TRBV6-5 to TRBJ1-5; D is unclear. The CDR3 contains 14 residues. Germline V gene data show CDR1 as MNHEY and CDR2 as SVGAGI. V was trimmed by 2 bases and J by 6 bases, leaving 11 bases between them. The CDR3 DNA reads as TGTGCCAGCAGTTACGGGATCTCAGGTCAGCCCCAGCATTTT. Encoded protein: CASSYGISGQPQHF.

This clonotype has only a few counts. V is TRBV4-3 and J is TRBJ2-7; no definite D call. The CDR3 runs 13 residues. Germline assignment: CDR1 LGHNA and CDR2 YSLEER. V lost 2 bases and J 6 bases, leaving 11 bases between the germline ends. CDR3 in DNA: TGCGCCAGCAGCCAACGTTCCGGTGGCGAGCAGTACTTC. Translated: CASSQRSGGEQYF.

In this sample, this clonotype turned up many times. The V and J genes are TRBV20-1 and TRBJ1-2, with 9 bases lining up with TRBD1. V dropped 3 bases and J dropped 4; count of bases not matched to a gene: 6. Germline V gives CDR1 DFQATT, CDR2 SNEGSKA (reference sequence). There are 14 residues in the CDR3. The CDR3 DNA reads TGCAGTGCTAGCCCGGGACAGGGAGGCTATGGCTACACCTTC. Translating it yields CSASPGQGGYGYTF.

This clonotype was recorded a few times. V usage is TRBV18 and J usage is TRBJ1-2; TRBD1 aligns across 7 bases. This CDR3 has 14 residues. J lost 4 bases, V lost 0 bases, and 2 bases had no gene match. CDR1 is KGHSH and CDR2 is LQKENI in the germline V gene. CDR3 sequence reads: CASSPPDRLYGYTF. DNA for the CDR3: TGTGCCAGCTCACCACCGGACAGGCTCTATGGCTACACCTTC.

This clonotype came up many times. This rearrangement joins TRBV20-1 to TRBJ2-5, with D unclear. Germline V lookup: CDR1 DFQATT, CDR2 SNEGSKA (reference sequence). CDR3 length: 11 amino acids. Trimming took 3 bases from V and 8 from J, leaving 10 bases between them. The chain's CDR3 is CSASMALTQYF. The CDR3 region has the DNA TGCAGTGCTAGTATGGCCCTTACCCAGTACTTC.

Only a few counts were recorded for this clonotype. This chain joins TRBV14 and TRBJ2-3, with D tentatively TRBD2 (5 bases). CDR3 length equals 15 residues. V was shortened by 4 bases and J by 0 bases, with 11 bases between the two germline ends. Per the germline V gene, CDR1 is SGHDN and CDR2 is FVKESK. This chain's CDR3 is CASSRIGLSTDTQYF. The CDR3 region has the DNA TGTGCCAGCAGCCGGATTGGACTGAGCACAGATACGCAGTATTTT.

Details on this clonotype: It may be a read error: a sequence one base away is much more abundant. The chain couples TRBV5-1 to TRBJ1-2; possibly TRBD1 for D (5 bases). Germline V gene lookup returns CDR1 SGHRS and CDR2 YFSETQ. The CDR3 length is 15 residues. Trimming took off 1 base at V and 2 bases at J, with 12 bases between the two ends. As DNA, the CDR3 is TGCGCCAGCAGCTTGAAGGGGACCTACAACTATGGCTACACCTTC. It yields the protein CASSLKGTYNYGYTF.

The genes are TRBV28 and TRBJ2-7; 8 bases are a match to TRBD1. The CDR3 extends over 16 amino acids. Losses at the gene ends were 1 base for V and 3 bases for J; bases not matched to a gene: 8. The V gene's germline CDR1 is MDHEN and CDR2 SYDVKM. The CDR3 DNA is TGTGCCAGCAGTTTATCCGGACAGGGCCGCCTCTACGAGCAGTACTTC. Its protein product is CASSLSGQGRLYEQYF.

The chain has TRBV25-1 and TRBJ1-2; no firm D call. The CDR3 sequence is 16 residues long. Trimming shortened V by 2 bases and J by 3 bases, and 16 bases separated the two germline ends. CDR1 is MGHDK and CDR2 is SYGVNS in the germline V gene. The CDR3 nucleotides are TGTGCCAGCAGTGAAGTCGGCGGGTCCTCATACTATGGCTACACCTTC. This translates into CASSEVGGSSYYGYTF.

This clonotype showed up many times. The rearrangement links TRBV10-3 to TRBJ1-5; no firm D call. CDR1 ENHRY and CDR2 SYGVKD come from the germline V gene. The V gene lost 10 bases and the J gene lost 0 bases, with 13 bases spanning the gap. The CDR3 spans 14 residues. The CDR3 here is CASRGGYSNQPQHF. In DNA form, the CDR3 reads TGTGCCAGCCGAGGAGGATATAGCAATCAGCCCCAGCATTTT.

The V call is TRBV6-5, the J call TRBJ2-7; 15 bases are shared with TRBD2. CDR1 is MNHEY and CDR2 is SVGAGI in the germline V gene. CDR3 size: 15 residues. The junction had 7 bases not matched to a gene; V was cut back by 6 bases and J by 7 bases. The CDR3 nucleotides read TGTGCCAGCAGCTACGGGACTAGCGGGAGGAGGGAGCAGTACTTC. Protein sequence: CASSYGTSGRREQYF.

This clonotype has just a few counts. The chain links TRBV5-1 to TRBJ2-1, with 12 bases lining up with TRBD2. Germline V gives CDR1 SGHRS, CDR2 YFSETQ. The CDR3 is 17 amino acids. Trimming took 3 bases from V and 0 from J; bases not matched to a gene: 4. The CDR3 nucleotides read TGCGCCAGCAGCTCACCGACTAGCGGGAGCTCCTACAATGAGCAGTTCTTC. Translated: CASSSPTSGSSYNEQFF.

This clonotype was detected many times. This rearrangement joins TRBV29-1 to TRBJ2-1; 9 bases align to TRBD1. Germline CDR1 and CDR2: SQVTM and ANQGSEA. V was clipped by 6 bases and J by 10 bases; unmatched bases: 7. This CDR3 has 12 residues. The CDR3 region has the DNA TGCAGCGTAGCACAGGGGGCTACCGAGCAGTTCTTC. Protein sequence: CSVAQGATEQFF.

The rearrangement links TRBV7-9 to TRBJ2-1; 8 positions agree with TRBD1. The CDR3 totals 16 residues. J was trimmed by 6 bases and V by 6 bases; bases with no gene match: 13. Germline CDR1 reads SEHNR; CDR2 reads FQNEAQ (reference sequence). The CDR3 coding sequence is TGTGCCAGCAGTTCAAGCGGACAGGGTAAAACCAATGAGCAGTTCTTC. Protein product: CASSSSGQGKTNEQFF.

This clonotype was observed at least ten times. The rearrangement joins TRBV27 to TRBJ2-7; D call uncertain. From germline, CDR1 is MNHEY and CDR2 SMNVEV (reference sequence). Trimming removed 6 bases at V and 2 bases at J, with 14 bases between. CDR3 length equals 14 residues. In nucleotides, the CDR3 is TGTGCCAGCAGCTTGTACGGGCCTACCTACGAGCAGTACTTC. Translating gives CASSLYGPTYEQYF.